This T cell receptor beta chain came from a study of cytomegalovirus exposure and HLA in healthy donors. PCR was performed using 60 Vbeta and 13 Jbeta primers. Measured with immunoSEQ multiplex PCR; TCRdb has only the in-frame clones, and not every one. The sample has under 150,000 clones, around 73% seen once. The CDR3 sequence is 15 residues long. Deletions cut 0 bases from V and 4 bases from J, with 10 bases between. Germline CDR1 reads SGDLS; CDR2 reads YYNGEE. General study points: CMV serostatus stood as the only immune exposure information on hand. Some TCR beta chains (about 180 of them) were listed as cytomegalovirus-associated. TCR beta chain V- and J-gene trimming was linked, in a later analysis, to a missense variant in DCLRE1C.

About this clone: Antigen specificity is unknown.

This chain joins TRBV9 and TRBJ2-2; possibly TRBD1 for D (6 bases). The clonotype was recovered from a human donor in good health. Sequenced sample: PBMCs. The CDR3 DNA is TGTGCCAGCAGCGTAGTAGGACAGAGCACCGGGGAGCTGTTTTTT. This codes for CASSVVGQSTGELFF.